A single sample is the source of the 15 T cell receptor beta chains below, sequenced in a study of blood T cell repertoires in COVID-19. The table came from immunoSEQ multiplex PCR; TCRdb's copy has only in-frame clones and leaves some out. The profile covers some 200,000 clones, with about nine tenths appearing a single time and more than 5.5% taken by the ten largest. Sequencing used peripheral blood. The receptors were gathered from a man older than 75 with acute or convalescent COVID-19.

The CDR3 DNA follows: TGTGCCAGCAGTTGGACAGGGTTATTCACTGAAGCTTTCTTT. Translated: CASSWTGLFTEAFF. The chain combines TRBV3-1 (or the pseudogene TRBV3-2) with TRBJ1-1; 8 nucleotides align to TRBD1. The CDR3 runs 14 residues. After removal of 6 bases from V and 4 bases from J, the junction contained 7 bases not matched to a gene. CDR1 and CDR2 (germline): LGHDT, YNNKEL (reference sequence).

V gene TRBV23-1 combines with J gene TRBJ2-2; 9 nucleotides align to TRBD2. TRBV23-1 is labeled an ORF, and its function is uncertain. CDR3 length equals 15 residues. J lost 6 bases, V lost 2 bases, and 4 bases had no gene match. This chain's CDR3 is CASSQAGGQSGELFF. For the CDR3, the DNA is TGCGCCAGCAGTCAAGCGGGAGGGCAGTCCGGGGAGCTGTTTTTT.

The gene calls are TRBV10-3 and TRBJ2-3, with 8 bases identical to TRBD2. Trimming at V came to 0 bases and at J to 0 bases, leaving 17 bases not matched to a gene. The CDR3 is 21 amino acids. The V gene's germline CDR1 is ENHRY and CDR2 SYGVKD. In DNA, the CDR3 is TGTGCCATCAGTGAGTCGGGTAAACTAGCGGACCCCGATCCTAGCACAGATACGCAGTATTTT. It codes for CAISESGKLADPDPSTDTQYF.

The chain combines TRBV2 with TRBJ1-5; D possibly corresponds to TRBD1 (5 bases). This CDR3 region has 13 residues. CDR1 and CDR2 (germline): SNHLY, FYNNEI. The V end was cut by 5 bases, the J end by 6 bases, with 11 bases between. Here the CDR3 reads CASSQGWSQPQHF. The DNA of the CDR3 is TGTGCCAGCAGTCAGGGTTGGAGTCAGCCCCAGCATTTT.

This clone was seen only once. This chain connects TRBV9 to TRBJ2-7, with 9 bases identical to TRBD1. J was trimmed by 6 bases and V by 3 bases; bases with no gene match: 10. Germline V gene sequence: CDR1 SGDLS, CDR2 YYNGEE. The CDR3 is made up of 15 amino acids. The CDR3 nucleotides read TGTGCCAGCAGCGCCACACCGGGACAGGGATCCGAGCAGTACTTC. Translating gives CASSATPGQGSEQYF.

The rearrangement uses TRBV4-1 and TRBJ2-7, with 9 bases identical to TRBD1. Per germline, CDR1 MGHRA and CDR2 YSYEKL. This CDR3 has 15 residues. The V gene end was trimmed by 4 bases and the J gene end by 6 bases; junction bases not matched to a gene: 10. CDR3 sequence: CASSPTRDRVSEQYF. The CDR3 DNA reads TGCGCCAGCAGCCCAACCCGGGACAGGGTTTCCGAGCAGTACTTC.

The V call is TRBV12-3 or TRBV12-4, the J call TRBJ2-2; D possibly corresponds to TRBD1 (5 bases). The CDR3 has 13 residues. V was trimmed by 10 bases and J by 5 bases, leaving 14 bases between them. This CDR3 is CATALGATGELFF. The CDR3 DNA follows: TGTGCCACCGCTTTAGGGGCAACCGGGGAGCTGTTTTTT.

The sample holds a few counts of this clone. The V and J genes are TRBV27 and TRBJ2-1; D is unclear. CDR3 length: 14 residues. V lost 0 bases to trimming and J lost 5 bases, with 8 bases between them. CDR1 is MNHEY, CDR2 SMNVEV, per germline (reference sequence). In nucleotides, the CDR3 is TGTGCCAGCAGTTTATCGTCCATCCACAATGAGCAGTTCTTC. Its translation is CASSLSSIHNEQFF.

V and J are TRBV28 and TRBJ2-3, with D uncertain. V was clipped by 6 bases and J by 1 base, with 11 bases between them. Germline CDR1 MDHEN, CDR2 SYDVKM. The CDR3 sequence is 14 residues long. CDR3 in amino acids: CASRETLRTDTQYF. The CDR3 coding sequence is TGTGCCAGCAGGGAGACTTTGCGCACAGATACGCAGTATTTT.

The chain joins TRBV19 to TRBJ2-2; possible D gene TRBD2, 5 bases. The germline V and J ends were trimmed by 6 bases and 6 bases, with 20 bases remaining between them. CDR1 LNHDA and CDR2 SQIVND come from the germline V gene (reference sequence). This CDR3 has 16 amino acids. CDR3 residues: CASRLWELNRAGELFF. The CDR3 coding sequence is TGTGCCAGTAGACTTTGGGAGCTTAATCGTGCCGGGGAGCTGTTTTTT.

J is TRBJ2-1 and V is TRBV5-1; the D gene is possibly TRBD2 (5 bases). This CDR3 is 16 amino acids long. V was clipped by 0 bases and J by 2 bases, with 12 bases between them. Germline V gene lookup returns CDR1 SGHRS and CDR2 YFSETQ. The CDR3 loop is CASSLAGGGPYNEQFF. The CDR3 bases are TGCGCCAGCAGCTTGGCAGGAGGAGGCCCCTACAATGAGCAGTTCTTC.

The chain combines TRBV11-3 with TRBJ2-3; the D is unclear. The V and J ends lost 5 bases and 2 bases respectively, with 8 bases between them. The CDR3 runs to 13 residues. Germline V lookup: CDR1 SGHNT, CDR2 YENEEA. The CDR3 DNA sequence: TGTGCCAGCAGCCCTACTTACACAGATACGCAGTATTTT. It yields the protein CASSPTYTDTQYF.

The rearrangement joins TRBV7-3 to TRBJ1-1; no reliable D call. V was shortened by 2 bases and J by 0 bases, with 7 bases between the two germline ends. In germline, CDR1 is SGHTA, CDR2 FQGTGA. The CDR3 consists of 14 residues. In DNA, the CDR3 is TGTGCCAGCAGCTTAGAGGGTATGAACACTGAAGCTTTCTTT. Translation gives CASSLEGMNTEAFF.

This clone appeared once. The rearrangement uses TRBV10-3 and TRBJ2-1, with 12 bases matching TRBD1. The CDR3 is 15 residues long. Germline CDR1 ENHRY, CDR2 SYGVKD. Trimming at V came to 6 bases and at J to 7 bases, leaving 7 bases not matched to a gene. Written as DNA, the CDR3 is TGTGCCATCAGGGACCGGGACAGGGGGCTGAATGAGCAGTTCTTC. This encodes CAIRDRDRGLNEQFF.

This clone was counted only a few times. The V and J genes are TRBV5-1 and TRBJ2-2, with 10 positions matching TRBD1. CDR1 and CDR2 from the germline V gene are SGHRS and YFSETQ. The CDR3 totals 16 residues. With 4 bases clipped from V and 4 bases from J, the junction kept 7 bases outside the gene matches. CDR3 in DNA: TGCGCCAGCAGCATCGGGACAGGGGTGAGCACCGGGGAGCTGTTTTTT. It is translated as CASSIGTGVSTGELFF.